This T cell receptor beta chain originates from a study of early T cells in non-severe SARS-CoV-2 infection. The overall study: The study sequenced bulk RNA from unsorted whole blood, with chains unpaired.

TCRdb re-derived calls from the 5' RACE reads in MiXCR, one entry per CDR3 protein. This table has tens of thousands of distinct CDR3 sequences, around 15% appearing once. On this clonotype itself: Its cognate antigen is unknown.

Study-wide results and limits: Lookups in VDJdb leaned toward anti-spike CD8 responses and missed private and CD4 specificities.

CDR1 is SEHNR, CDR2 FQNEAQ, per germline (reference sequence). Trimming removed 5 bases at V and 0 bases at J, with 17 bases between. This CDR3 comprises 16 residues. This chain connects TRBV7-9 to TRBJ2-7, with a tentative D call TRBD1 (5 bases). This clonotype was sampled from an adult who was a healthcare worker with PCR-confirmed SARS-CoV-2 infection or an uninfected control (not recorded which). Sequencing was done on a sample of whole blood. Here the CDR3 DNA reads TGTGCCAGCAGCCCGGATGCGGACATCAGCTCCTACGAGCAGTACTTC. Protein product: CASSPDADISSYEQYF.